A single sample is the source of the 14 T cell receptor beta chains below, sequenced in a study of blood T cell repertoires in COVID-19. Some clones are missing from TCRdb's copy, which holds only in-frame ones; the method was immunoSEQ multiplex PCR. The sample records around 180,000 clones, roughly nine tenths being singletons. Material: peripheral blood. These receptor sequences come from a man between 60 and 75 years old with acute or convalescent COVID-19.

V usage is TRBV6-7 and J usage is TRBJ2-3; perhaps TRBD2 as D (7 bases). TRBV6-7 is given ORF status, its function remaining uncertain. Trimming shortened V by 6 bases and J by 1 base, and 29 bases separated the two germline ends. CDR3 size: 20 residues. Here the CDR3 DNA reads TGTGCCAGCAGCCTCTCGTCATCAAGGGGGGGCCAATTCCGCACAGATACGCAGTATTTT. Its protein is CASSLSSSRGGQFRTDTQYF.

V and J are TRBV6-6 and TRBJ1-5; weak D call: TRBD1 (6 bases). CDR3 length: 12 residues. V was trimmed by 7 bases and J by 4 bases, leaving 8 bases between them. Germline CDR1 MNHNY, CDR2 SVGAGI (reference sequence). DNA of the CDR3: TGTGCCAGCACCGACAGGAATCAGCCCCAGCATTTT. It encodes CASTDRNQPQHF.

The chain has TRBV27 and TRBJ1-6; a weak D match, TRBD1 (6 bases). CDR3 size: 16 residues. The V gene lost 3 bases and the J gene lost 7 bases, with 16 bases spanning the gap. Germline V gene data show CDR1 as MNHEY and CDR2 as SMNVEV (reference sequence). CDR3 in amino acids: CASSLARGSQNSPLHF. The CDR3 DNA is TGTGCCAGCAGTTTGGCCAGGGGCAGTCAAAATTCACCCCTCCACTTT.

The chain links TRBV9 to TRBJ1-3; no reliable D call. Germline values: CDR1 SGDLS, CDR2 YYNGEE. The V gene lost 4 bases and the J gene lost 2 bases, with 10 bases spanning the gap. This CDR3 has 14 amino acids. CDR3 residues: CASSLEGTGNTIYF. In nucleotides, the CDR3 is TGTGCCAGCAGCCTCGAGGGTACTGGAAACACCATATATTTT. Together with reference TRBV9 and TRBJ1-3, the CDR3 gives the full variable domain: DSGVTQTPKHLITATGQRVTLRCSPRSGDLSVYWYQQSLDQGLQFLIQYYNGEERAKGNILERFSAQQFPDLHSELNLSSLELGDSALYFCASSLEGTGNTIYFGEGSWLTVV.

This sequence joins TRBV5-6 and TRBJ1-2; D ambiguous. This CDR3 has 15 amino acids. Trimming pared 1 base from V and 5 bases from J, leaving 15 bases between. Germline V gene lookup returns CDR1 SGHDT and CDR2 YYEEEE. The CDR3 bases are TGTGCCAGCAGCTTGAAGACACTGATTTTATATGGCTACACCTTC. Translation gives CASSLKTLILYGYTF.

This sequence joins TRBV18 and TRBJ2-7; 7 positions agree with TRBD1. V lost 6 bases to trimming and J lost 0 bases; unmatched junction nucleotides: 8. CDR1 and CDR2 from the germline V gene are KGHSH and LQKENI. CDR3 size: 15 residues. CDR3 residues: CASSPGAGGSYEQYF. CDR3 DNA: TGTGCCAGCTCGCCCGGGGCAGGGGGCTCCTACGAGCAGTACTTC. Based on the CDR3 plus reference TRBV18 and TRBJ2-7, the full variable domain is NAGVMQNPRHLVRRRGQEARLRCSPMKGHSHVYWYRQLPEEGLKFMVYLQKENIIDESGMPKERFSAEFPKEGPSILRIQQVVRGDSAAYFCASSPGAGGSYEQYFGPGTRLTVT.

The rearrangement links TRBV3-1 (or the pseudogene TRBV3-2) to TRBJ1-5, with 9 bases aligning to TRBD1. With V trimmed by 0 bases and J by 6 bases, 3 bases remained unmatched. Germline loops: CDR1 LGHDT, CDR2 YNNKEL (reference sequence). The CDR3 runs to 15 residues. The CDR3 coding sequence is TGTGCCAGCAGCCAAGATCTGACAGGGGGTCAGCCCCAGCATTTT. This gives the protein CASSQDLTGGQPQHF.

With regard to this clone: The sample holds other DNA sequences that translate to the same CDR3. The V gene is TRBV5-1, the J gene TRBJ1-1, with TRBD1 matching over 10 bases. There are 14 residues in the CDR3. CDR1 and CDR2 (germline): SGHRS, YFSETQ. The V and J ends lost 4 bases and 5 bases, in that order; junction bases with no gene match: 5. The DNA for the CDR3 is TGCGCCAGCAGCCTGGACAGGGGGGGTACTGAAGCTTTCTTT. This gives the protein CASSLDRGGTEAFF.

CDR3 coding DNA: TGTGCCAGCGCGCCAGGGGGTCAAGAGACCCAGTACTTC. This gives the protein CASAPGGQETQYF. The chain joins TRBV7-3 to TRBJ2-5; TRBD1 matches 7 bases. Germline values: CDR1 SGHTA, CDR2 FQGTGA. The CDR3 totals 13 residues. Trimming cost V 8 bases and J 2 bases; bases outside gene matches: 5.

The chain has TRBV4-3 and TRBJ1-2; tentative D call: TRBD1 (5 bases). The CDR3 contains 15 residues. Germline V gives CDR1 LGHNA, CDR2 YSLEER. Trimming left V 2 bases short and J 4 bases short, with 14 bases between. The CDR3 bases are TGCGCCAGCAGCCAAAGGTGGGGCCTCACCTATGGCTACACCTTC. Protein sequence: CASSQRWGLTYGYTF.

The V and J genes are TRBV11-2 and TRBJ1-4; possibly TRBD1 for D (5 bases). Germline lookup yields CDR1 SGHAT and CDR2 FQNNGV. The CDR3 consists of 17 residues. Trimming stripped 4 bases from V and 0 bases from J, with 15 bases between. The CDR3 sequence is CASSSQGGAATNEKLFF. CDR3 in DNA: TGTGCCAGCAGCTCTCAGGGAGGTGCGGCAACTAATGAAAAACTGTTTTTT.

J is TRBJ2-7 and V is TRBV6-2 or TRBV6-3; tentative D call: TRBD1 (6 bases). The germline V gene encodes CDR1 MNHEY and CDR2 SVGEGT. With 5 bases removed from V and 6 bases from J, the gap between germline ends came to 14 bases. This CDR3 comprises 13 residues. CDR3 bases: TGTGCCAGCAGTCCCTTGGGGGCGGGCGAGCAGTACTTC. It translates to CASSPLGAGEQYF.

The table lists this clone with a count of one. The rearrangement uses TRBV7-2 and TRBJ1-5; the D gene is possibly TRBD1 (5 bases). Germline CDR1 is SGHTA and CDR2 is FQGNSA. CDR3 length: 16 amino acids. The V end lost 3 bases, the J end lost 3 bases, and 15 bases lay between the germline ends. CDR3 loop: CASSFLNPGLNQPQHF. Here the CDR3 DNA reads TGTGCCAGCAGCTTCCTCAATCCGGGACTCAATCAGCCCCAGCATTTT.

The V and J genes are TRBV9 and TRBJ1-2; the match to TRBD1 covers 10 bases. The germline V gene encodes CDR1 SGDLS and CDR2 YYNGEE. Trimming at V came to 0 bases and at J to 4 bases, leaving 0 bases not matched to a gene. The CDR3 spans 14 residues. The CDR3, as DNA: TGTGCCAGCAGCGTAGGGGACAGGGGCTATGGCTACACCTTC. Protein product: CASSVGDRGYGYTF.